What follows are 14 T cell receptor beta chains derived from one specimen sequenced in a study of OX40 agonist ivuxolimab in advanced cancers. The method was immunoSEQ multiplex PCR; TCRdb's version includes in-frame clones alone and lacks a portion of them. The sample holds about 62,000 clones, about four fifths seen once. Source: CD4+ or CD8+ T cells sorted from blood, taken in a trial of the OX40 agonist ivuxolimab. All receptors come from an adult with an advanced solid tumor such as melanoma, head and neck, liver or kidney cancer.

The chain recombines TRBV7-2 with TRBJ2-1; the match to TRBD1 covers 9 bases. The CDR3 consists of 15 residues. Germline CDR1 and CDR2: SGHTA and FQGNSA. The V and J ends lost 7 bases and 6 bases, in that order; junction bases with no gene match: 10. In nucleotides, the CDR3 is TGTGCCAGCACCACCCAGGGACAGGGTGGCAATGAGCAGTTCTTC. Protein: CASTTQGQGGNEQFF.

V gene TRBV7-9 combines with J gene TRBJ1-6; D unclear. The V end was cut by 2 bases, the J end by 10 bases, with 12 bases between. In germline, CDR1 is SEHNR, CDR2 FQNEAQ (reference sequence). This CDR3 is 14 amino acids long. CDR3 in DNA: TGTGCCAGCAGCTTACCGCGGGTACGCTCACCCCTCCACTTT. Translated, it gives CASSLPRVRSPLHF.

The CDR3 region is CASSLERGKYEQYF. DNA of the CDR3: TGTGCCAGCAGCTTGGAAAGGGGGAAGTACGAGCAGTACTTC. This chain connects TRBV5-5 to TRBJ2-7, with D possibly being TRBD1 (6 bases). Germline V lookup: CDR1 SGHKS, CDR2 YYEKEE (reference sequence). This CDR3 spans 14 amino acids. The germline V and J ends were trimmed by 0 bases and 4 bases, with 11 bases remaining between them.

The chain links TRBV30 to TRBJ2-5; no definite D call. This CDR3 spans 12 amino acids. V gave up 2 bases and J gave up 1 base, with 5 bases separating them. Germline V gene lookup returns CDR1 GTSNPN and CDR2 SVGIG (reference sequence). CDR3 region: CAWSIIQETQYF. The CDR3 bases are TGTGCCTGGAGTATCATCCAAGAGACCCAGTACTTC.

V usage is TRBV7-9 and J usage is TRBJ2-3; TRBD1 might be the D (6 bases). Germline assignment: CDR1 SEHNR and CDR2 FQNEAQ (reference sequence). This CDR3 is 16 amino acids long. V was clipped by 1 base and J by 4 bases, with 15 bases between them. CDR3 amino acids: CASSLDEVAGADTQYF. The CDR3 DNA reads TGTGCCAGCAGCTTAGATGAGGTGGCAGGGGCAGATACGCAGTATTTT.

The rearrangement uses TRBV2 and TRBJ1-2; D remains unclear. Trimming pared 0 bases from V and 2 bases from J, leaving 10 bases between. CDR1 and CDR2 (germline): SNHLY, FYNNEI. The CDR3 contains 15 residues. This chain's CDR3 is CASSEARTANYGYTF. The DNA for the CDR3 is TGTGCCAGCAGTGAAGCGCGAACAGCGAACTATGGCTACACCTTC.

The chain uses TRBV27 and TRBJ2-1; 10 positions agree with TRBD2. J gave up 7 bases and V 4 bases, and 7 bases lay outside the gene matches. CDR1 and CDR2 from the germline V gene are MNHEY and SMNVEV (reference sequence). The CDR3 has 15 amino acids. DNA of the CDR3: TGTGCCAGCAGTTATCCCGGGACTAGCGTAAATGAGCAGTTCTTC. Its protein product is CASSYPGTSVNEQFF.

The chain has TRBV10-3 and TRBJ2-5; D gene ambiguous. The V end lost 5 bases, the J end lost 2 bases, and 9 bases lay between the germline ends. The CDR3 has 13 residues. Per the germline V gene, CDR1 is ENHRY and CDR2 is SYGVKD. CDR3 in amino acids: CAISPLGQETQYF. CDR3 nucleotides: TGTGCCATCAGTCCCCTGGGTCAAGAGACCCAGTACTTC.

J is TRBJ1-2 and V is TRBV29-1; possible D gene TRBD1, 5 bases. The CDR3 sequence is 11 residues long. Germline-derived CDR1 and CDR2 are SQVTM and ANQGSEA. Trimming removed 4 bases at V and 8 bases at J, with 11 bases between. In DNA, the CDR3 is TGCAGCGTTGTAAAGGGGATCGGCTACACCTTC. Its protein is CSVVKGIGYTF. Full variable domain (remainder filled in from reference TRBV29-1 and TRBJ1-2): SAVISQKPSRDICQRGTSLTIQCQVDSQVTMMFWYRQQPGQSLTLIATANQGSEATYESGFVIDKFPISRPNLTFSTLTVSNMSPEDSSIYLCSVVKGIGYTFGSGTRLTVV.

This clone was recorded only once. The chain recombines TRBV14 with TRBJ2-5; D uncertain. Trimming removed 1 base from V and 2 bases from J, with 5 bases in between. This CDR3 spans 13 amino acids. Germline CDR1 is SGHDN and CDR2 is FVKESK. The CDR3, as DNA: TGTGCCAGCAGCCAAGGGCAACAAGAGACCCAGTACTTC. This codes for CASSQGQQETQYF.

V usage is TRBV6-5 and J usage is TRBJ1-6, with 11 bases fitting TRBD1. The germline gives CDR1 MNHEY, CDR2 SVGAGI. This CDR3 spans 14 amino acids. J gave up 7 bases and V 8 bases, and 4 bases lay outside the gene matches. CDR3 residues: CASAGTGGNSPLHF. The CDR3 coding sequence is TGTGCCAGCGCCGGGACAGGGGGGAATTCACCCCTCCACTTT.

The chain links TRBV4-3 to TRBJ1-2; weak D call: TRBD1 (5 bases). Germline V gene data show CDR1 as LGHNA and CDR2 as YSLEER. The CDR3 is 13 residues long. Trimming cost V 2 bases and J 5 bases, with 9 bases left between them. The CDR3 DNA reads TGCGCCAGCAGCCAAACCGGGACGTATGGCTACACCTTC. Amino acids: CASSQTGTYGYTF.

The CDR3 protein is CASSLAETGHGYTF. The CDR3 coding sequence is TGCGCCAGCAGCTTGGCCGAGACAGGGCATGGCTACACCTTC. V usage is TRBV5-1 and J usage is TRBJ1-2; 7 nucleotides agree with TRBD1. The V gene's germline CDR1 is SGHRS and CDR2 YFSETQ. V shed 0 bases and J 6 bases; nucleotides not matched to a gene: 5. The CDR3 is made up of 14 amino acids. Together with reference TRBV5-1 and TRBJ1-2, the CDR3 gives the full variable domain: KAGVTQTPRYLIKTRGQQVTLSCSPISGHRSVSWYQQTPGQGLQFLFEYFSETQRNKGNFPGRFSGRQFSNSRSEMNVSTLELGDSALYLCASSLAETGHGYTFGSGTRLTVV.

This clone was counted only a few times. V usage is TRBV5-1 and J usage is TRBJ1-1; D gene unclear. CDR1 is SGHRS and CDR2 is YFSETQ in the germline V gene. The V end lost 2 bases, the J end lost 4 bases, and 15 bases lay between the germline ends. The CDR3 runs to 15 residues. For the CDR3, the DNA is TGCGCCAGCAGCTTTGACACAACTGGGATCACTGAAGCTTTCTTT. It yields the protein CASSFDTTGITEAFF. Supplemented by reference TRBV5-1 and TRBJ1-1, the full variable domain reads KAGVTQTPRYLIKTRGQQVTLSCSPISGHRSVSWYQQTPGQGLQFLFEYFSETQRNKGNFPGRFSGRQFSNSRSEMNVSTLELGDSALYLCASSFDTTGITEAFFGQGTRLTVV.